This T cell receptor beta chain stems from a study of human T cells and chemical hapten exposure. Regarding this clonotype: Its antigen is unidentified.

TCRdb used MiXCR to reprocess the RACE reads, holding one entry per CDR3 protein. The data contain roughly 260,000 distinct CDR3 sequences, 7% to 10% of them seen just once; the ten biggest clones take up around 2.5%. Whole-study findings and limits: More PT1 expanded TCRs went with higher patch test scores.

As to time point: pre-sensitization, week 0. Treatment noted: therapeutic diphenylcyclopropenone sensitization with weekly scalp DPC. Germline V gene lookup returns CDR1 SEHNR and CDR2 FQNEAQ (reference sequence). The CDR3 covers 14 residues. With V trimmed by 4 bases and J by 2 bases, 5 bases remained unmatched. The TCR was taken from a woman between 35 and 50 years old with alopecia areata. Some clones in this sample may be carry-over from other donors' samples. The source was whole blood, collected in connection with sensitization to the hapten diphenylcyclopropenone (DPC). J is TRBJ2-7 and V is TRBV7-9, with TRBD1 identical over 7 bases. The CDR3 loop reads CASSSGQLPYEQYF. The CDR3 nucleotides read TGTGCCAGCAGCTCGGGACAGCTCCCCTACGAGCAGTACTTC.